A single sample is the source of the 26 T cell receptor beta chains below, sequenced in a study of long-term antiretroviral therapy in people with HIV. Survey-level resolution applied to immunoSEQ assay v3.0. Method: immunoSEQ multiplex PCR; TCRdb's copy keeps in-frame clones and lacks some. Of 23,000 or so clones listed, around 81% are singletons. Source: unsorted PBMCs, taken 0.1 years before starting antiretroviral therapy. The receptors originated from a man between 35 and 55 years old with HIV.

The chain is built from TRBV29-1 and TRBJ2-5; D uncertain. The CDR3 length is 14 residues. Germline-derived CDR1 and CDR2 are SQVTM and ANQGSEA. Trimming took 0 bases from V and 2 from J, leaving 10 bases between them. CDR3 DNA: TGCAGCGTTGAAGAGTGGACGAGACAAGAGACCCAGTACTTC. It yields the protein CSVEEWTRQETQYF.

The CDR3 region has the DNA TGCAGCGTTGAACGGGAGACGCAGTATTTT. As protein: CSVERETQYF. The V and J genes are TRBV29-1 and TRBJ2-3; possible D gene TRBD2, 6 bases. V gave up 2 bases and J gave up 9 bases, with 6 bases separating them. Per the germline V gene, CDR1 is SQVTM and CDR2 is ANQGSEA. The CDR3 contains 10 residues.

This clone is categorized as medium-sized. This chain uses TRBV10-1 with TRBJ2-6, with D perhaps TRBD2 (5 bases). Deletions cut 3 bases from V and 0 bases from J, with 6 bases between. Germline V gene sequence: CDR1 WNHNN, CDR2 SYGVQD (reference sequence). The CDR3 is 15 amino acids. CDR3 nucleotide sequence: TGCGCCAGCAGTGACCGGGGCTCTGGGGCCAACGTCCTGACTTTC. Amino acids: CASSDRGSGANVLTF.

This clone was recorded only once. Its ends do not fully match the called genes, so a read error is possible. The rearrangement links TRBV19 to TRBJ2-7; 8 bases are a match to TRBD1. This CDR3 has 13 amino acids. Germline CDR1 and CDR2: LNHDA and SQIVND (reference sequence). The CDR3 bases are TGTGCCAGTAGTGTAGACAGGGGCTACGAGCAGTACTTC. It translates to CASSVDRGYEQYF.

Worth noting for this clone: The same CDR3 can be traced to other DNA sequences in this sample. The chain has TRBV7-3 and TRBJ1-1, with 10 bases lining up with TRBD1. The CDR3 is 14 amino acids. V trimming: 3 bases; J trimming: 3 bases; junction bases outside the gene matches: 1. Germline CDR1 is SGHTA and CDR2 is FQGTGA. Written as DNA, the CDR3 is TGTGCCAGCAGCTTGACAGGGGGCGACACTGAAGCTTTCTTT. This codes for CASSLTGGDTEAFF.

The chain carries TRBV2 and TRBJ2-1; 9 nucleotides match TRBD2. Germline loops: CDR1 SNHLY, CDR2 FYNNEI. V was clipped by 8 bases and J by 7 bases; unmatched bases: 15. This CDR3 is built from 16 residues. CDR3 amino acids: CASSGQLAGFGNEQFF. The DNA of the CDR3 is TGTGCCAGCTCCGGACAGCTAGCGGGGTTTGGGAATGAGCAGTTCTTC.

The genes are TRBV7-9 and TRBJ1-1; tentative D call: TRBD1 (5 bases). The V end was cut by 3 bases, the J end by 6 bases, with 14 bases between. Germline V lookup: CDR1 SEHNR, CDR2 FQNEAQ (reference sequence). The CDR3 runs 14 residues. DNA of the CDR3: TGTGCCAGCAGCTTCGGGGGGGGACGGGCTGAAGCTTTCTTT. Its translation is CASSFGGGRAEAFF.

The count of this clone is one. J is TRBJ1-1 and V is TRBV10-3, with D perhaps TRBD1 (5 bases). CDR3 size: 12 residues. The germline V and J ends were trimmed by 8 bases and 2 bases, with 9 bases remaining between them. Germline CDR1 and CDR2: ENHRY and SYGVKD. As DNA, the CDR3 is TGTGCCATCGGGGGAGTTAACACTGAAGCTTTCTTT. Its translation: CAIGGVNTEAFF.

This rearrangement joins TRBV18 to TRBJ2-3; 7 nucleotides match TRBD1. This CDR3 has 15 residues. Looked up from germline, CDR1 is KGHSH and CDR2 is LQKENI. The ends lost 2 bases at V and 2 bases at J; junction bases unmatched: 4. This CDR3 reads CASSPSTGTTDTQYF. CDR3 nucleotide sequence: TGTGCCAGCTCACCATCGACAGGGACCACAGATACGCAGTATTTT.

Here the CDR3 reads CASSLGGVQETQYF. The CDR3 coding sequence is TGTGCCAGCAGCCTCGGAGGGGTACAAGAGACCCAGTACTTC. The J gene is TRBJ2-5, the V gene TRBV7-9, with D maybe TRBD2 (6 bases). The ends were cut back, 5 bases at V and 2 bases at J, with 12 bases in the middle. CDR3 size: 14 residues. CDR1 and CDR2 (germline): SEHNR, FQNEAQ (reference sequence).

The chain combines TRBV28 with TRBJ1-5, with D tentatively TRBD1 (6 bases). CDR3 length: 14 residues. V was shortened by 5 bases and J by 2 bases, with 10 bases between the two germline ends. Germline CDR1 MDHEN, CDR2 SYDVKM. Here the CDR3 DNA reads TGTGCCAGCAGTCGAGGGGGGGGCAATCAGCCCCAGCATTTT. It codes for CASSRGGGNQPQHF.

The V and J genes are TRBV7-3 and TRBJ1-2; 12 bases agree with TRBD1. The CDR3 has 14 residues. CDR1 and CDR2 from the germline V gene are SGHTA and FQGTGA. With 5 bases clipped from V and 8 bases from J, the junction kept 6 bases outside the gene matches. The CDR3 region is CASSNQGTGGGYTF. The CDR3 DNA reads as TGTGCCAGCAGCAACCAAGGGACAGGGGGCGGCTACACCTTC.

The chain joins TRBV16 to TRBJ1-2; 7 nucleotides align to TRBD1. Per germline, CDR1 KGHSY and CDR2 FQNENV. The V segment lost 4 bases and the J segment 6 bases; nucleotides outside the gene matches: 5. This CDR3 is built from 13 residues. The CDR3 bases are TGTGCCAGCAGCCTGGGGACAGAGGATGGCTACACCTTC. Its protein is CASSLGTEDGYTF.

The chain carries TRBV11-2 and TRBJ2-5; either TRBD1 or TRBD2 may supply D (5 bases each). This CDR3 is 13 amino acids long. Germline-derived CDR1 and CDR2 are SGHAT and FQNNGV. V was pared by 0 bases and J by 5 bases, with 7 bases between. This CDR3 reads CASSLDWGETQYF. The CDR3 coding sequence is TGTGCCAGCAGCTTAGATTGGGGGGAGACCCAGTACTTC.

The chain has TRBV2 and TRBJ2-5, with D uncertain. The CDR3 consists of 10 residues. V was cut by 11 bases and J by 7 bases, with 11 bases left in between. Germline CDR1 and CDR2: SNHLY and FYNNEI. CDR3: CALDGPTQYF. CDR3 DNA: TGTGCCCTGGACGGGCCGACCCAGTACTTC.

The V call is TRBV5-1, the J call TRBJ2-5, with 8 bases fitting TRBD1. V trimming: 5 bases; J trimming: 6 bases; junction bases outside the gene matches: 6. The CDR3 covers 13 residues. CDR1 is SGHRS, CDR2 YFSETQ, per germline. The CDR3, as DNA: TGCGCCAGCAGTCTGGACAGGGTGCAGACCCAGTACTTC. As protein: CASSLDRVQTQYF.

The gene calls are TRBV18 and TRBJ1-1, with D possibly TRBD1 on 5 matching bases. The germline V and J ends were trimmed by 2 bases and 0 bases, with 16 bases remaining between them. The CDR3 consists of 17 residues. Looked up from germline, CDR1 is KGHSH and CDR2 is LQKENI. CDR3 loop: CASSPLNRQNVNTEAFF. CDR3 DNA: TGTGCCAGCTCACCATTAAATCGACAGAACGTGAACACTGAAGCTTTCTTT. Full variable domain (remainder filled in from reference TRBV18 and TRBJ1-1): NAGVMQNPRHLVRRRGQEARLRCSPMKGHSHVYWYRQLPEEGLKFMVYLQKENIIDESGMPKERFSAEFPKEGPSILRIQQVVRGDSAAYFCASSPLNRQNVNTEAFFGQGTRLTVV.

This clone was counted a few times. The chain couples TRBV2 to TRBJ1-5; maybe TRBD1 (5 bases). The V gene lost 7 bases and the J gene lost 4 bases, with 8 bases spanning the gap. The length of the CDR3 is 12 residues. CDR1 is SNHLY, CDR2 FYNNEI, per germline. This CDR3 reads CASMAGNQPQHF. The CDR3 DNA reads TGTGCCAGCATGGCAGGGAATCAGCCCCAGCATTTT. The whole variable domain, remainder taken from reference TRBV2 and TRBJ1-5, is EPEVTQTPSHQVTQMGQEVILRCVPISNHLYFYWYRQILGQKVEFLVSFYNNEISEKSEIFDDQFSVERPDGSNFTLKIRSTKLEDSAMYFCASMAGNQPQHFGDGTRLSIL.

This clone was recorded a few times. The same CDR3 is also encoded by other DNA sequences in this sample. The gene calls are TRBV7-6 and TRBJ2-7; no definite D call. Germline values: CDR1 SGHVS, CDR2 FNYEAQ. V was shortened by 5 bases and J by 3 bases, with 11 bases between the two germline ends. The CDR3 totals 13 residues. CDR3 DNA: TGTGCCAGCAGCCCAGGACCGAACTACGAGCAGTACTTC. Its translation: CASSPGPNYEQYF.

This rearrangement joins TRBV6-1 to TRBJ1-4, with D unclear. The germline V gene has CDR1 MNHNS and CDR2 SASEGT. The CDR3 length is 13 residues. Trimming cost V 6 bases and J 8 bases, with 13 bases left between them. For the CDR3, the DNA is TGTGCCAGCAGACGACAACTTGAAGAAAAACTGTTTTTT. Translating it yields CASRRQLEEKLFF.

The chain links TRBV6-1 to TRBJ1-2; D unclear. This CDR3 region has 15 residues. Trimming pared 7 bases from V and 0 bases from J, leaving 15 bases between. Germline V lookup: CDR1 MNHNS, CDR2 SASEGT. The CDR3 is CASNPRARTNYGYTF. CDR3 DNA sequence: TGTGCCAGCAACCCCCGGGCCCGGACTAACTATGGCTACACCTTC.

The CDR3 bases are TGTGCCAGCTCCCGGGGGGTGACGAACACCGGGGAGCTGTTTTTT. Its translation is CASSRGVTNTGELFF. This chain connects TRBV6-1 to TRBJ2-2; 7 bases map to TRBD2. Germline trimming cut 8 bases from V and 0 bases from J; bases unmatched to any gene: 6. CDR1 and CDR2 (germline): MNHNS, SASEGT. The CDR3 totals 15 residues.

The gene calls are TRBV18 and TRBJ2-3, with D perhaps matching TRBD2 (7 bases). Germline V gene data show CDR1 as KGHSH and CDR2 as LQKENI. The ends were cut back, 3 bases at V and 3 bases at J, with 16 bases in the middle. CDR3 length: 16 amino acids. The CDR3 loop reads CASSPRGGGRTDTQYF. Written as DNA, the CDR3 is TGTGCCAGCTCACCCAGGGGCGGGGGCCGAACAGATACGCAGTATTTT. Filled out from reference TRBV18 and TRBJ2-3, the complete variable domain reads NAGVMQNPRHLVRRRGQEARLRCSPMKGHSHVYWYRQLPEEGLKFMVYLQKENIIDESGMPKERFSAEFPKEGPSILRIQQVVRGDSAAYFCASSPRGGGRTDTQYFGPGTRLTVL.

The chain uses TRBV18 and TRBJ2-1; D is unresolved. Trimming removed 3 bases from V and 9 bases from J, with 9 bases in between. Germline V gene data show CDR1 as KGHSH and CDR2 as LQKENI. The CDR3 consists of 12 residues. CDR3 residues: CASSPPGIEQFF. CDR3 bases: TGTGCCAGCTCACCCCCCGGCATTGAGCAGTTCTTC.

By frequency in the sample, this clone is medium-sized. As DNA, the CDR3 is TGTGCCAGTAGTATGGGGTGGGGCGCCTCCTACAATGAGCAGTTCTTC. Translation gives CASSMGWGASYNEQFF. The genes are TRBV19 and TRBJ2-1, with D perhaps matching TRBD1 (5 bases). The V end was cut by 3 bases, the J end by 0 bases, with 12 bases between. CDR3 length: 16 residues. Per the germline V gene, CDR1 is LNHDA and CDR2 is SQIVND (reference sequence).

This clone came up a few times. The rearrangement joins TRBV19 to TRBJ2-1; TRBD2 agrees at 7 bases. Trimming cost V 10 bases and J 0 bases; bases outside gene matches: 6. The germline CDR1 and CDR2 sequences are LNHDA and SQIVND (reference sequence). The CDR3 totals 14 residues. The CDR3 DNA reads TGTGCCATCGGGGGGACGAGCTCCTACAATGAGCAGTTCTTC. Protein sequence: CAIGGTSSYNEQFF.